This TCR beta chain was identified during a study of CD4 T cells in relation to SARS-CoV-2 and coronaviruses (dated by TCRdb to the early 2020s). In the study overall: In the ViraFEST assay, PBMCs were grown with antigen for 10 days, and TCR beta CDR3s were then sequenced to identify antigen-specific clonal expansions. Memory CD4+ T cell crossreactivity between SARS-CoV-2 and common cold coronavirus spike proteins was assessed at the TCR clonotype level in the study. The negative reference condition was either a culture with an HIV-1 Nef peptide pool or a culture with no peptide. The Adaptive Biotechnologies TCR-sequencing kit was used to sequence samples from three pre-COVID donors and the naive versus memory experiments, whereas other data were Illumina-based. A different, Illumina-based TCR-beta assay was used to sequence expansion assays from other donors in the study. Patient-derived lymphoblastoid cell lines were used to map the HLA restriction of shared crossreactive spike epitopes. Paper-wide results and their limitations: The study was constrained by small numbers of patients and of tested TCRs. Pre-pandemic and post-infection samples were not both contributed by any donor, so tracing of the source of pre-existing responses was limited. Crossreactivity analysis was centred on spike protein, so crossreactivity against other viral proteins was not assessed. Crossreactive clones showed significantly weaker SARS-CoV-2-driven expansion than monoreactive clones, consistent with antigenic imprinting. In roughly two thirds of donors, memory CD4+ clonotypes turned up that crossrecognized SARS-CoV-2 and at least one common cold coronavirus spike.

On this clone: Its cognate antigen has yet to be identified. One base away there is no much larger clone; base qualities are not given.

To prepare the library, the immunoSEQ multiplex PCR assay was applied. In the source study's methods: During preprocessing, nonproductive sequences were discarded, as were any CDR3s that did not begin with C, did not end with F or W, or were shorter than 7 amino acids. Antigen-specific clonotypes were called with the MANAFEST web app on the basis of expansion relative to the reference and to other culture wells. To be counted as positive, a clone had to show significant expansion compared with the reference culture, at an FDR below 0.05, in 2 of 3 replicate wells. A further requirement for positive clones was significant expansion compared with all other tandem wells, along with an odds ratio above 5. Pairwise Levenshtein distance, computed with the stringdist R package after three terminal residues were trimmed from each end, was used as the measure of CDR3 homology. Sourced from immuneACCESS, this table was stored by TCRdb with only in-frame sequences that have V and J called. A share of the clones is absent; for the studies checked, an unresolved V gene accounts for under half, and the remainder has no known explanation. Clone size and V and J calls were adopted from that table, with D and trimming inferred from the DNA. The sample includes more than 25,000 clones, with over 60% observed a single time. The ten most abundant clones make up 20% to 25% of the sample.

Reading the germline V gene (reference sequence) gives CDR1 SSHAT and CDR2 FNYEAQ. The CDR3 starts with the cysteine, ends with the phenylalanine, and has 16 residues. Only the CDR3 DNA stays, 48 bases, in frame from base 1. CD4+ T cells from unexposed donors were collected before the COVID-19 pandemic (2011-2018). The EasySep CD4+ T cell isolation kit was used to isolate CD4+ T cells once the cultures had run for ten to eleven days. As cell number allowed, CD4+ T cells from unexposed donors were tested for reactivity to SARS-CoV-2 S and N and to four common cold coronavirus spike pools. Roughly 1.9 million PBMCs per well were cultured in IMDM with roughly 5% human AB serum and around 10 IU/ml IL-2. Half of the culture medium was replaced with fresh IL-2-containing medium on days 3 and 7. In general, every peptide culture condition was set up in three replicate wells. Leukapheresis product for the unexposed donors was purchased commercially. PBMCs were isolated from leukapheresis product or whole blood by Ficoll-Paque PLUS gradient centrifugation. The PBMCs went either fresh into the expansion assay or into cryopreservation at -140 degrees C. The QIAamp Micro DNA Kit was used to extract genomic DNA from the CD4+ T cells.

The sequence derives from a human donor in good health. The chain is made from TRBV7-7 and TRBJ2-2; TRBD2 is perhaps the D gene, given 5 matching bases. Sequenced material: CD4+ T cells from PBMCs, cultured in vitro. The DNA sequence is TGTGCTAGCTCCCCGGAGGCAGCGGTGAACACCGGGGAGCTGTTTTTT. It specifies CASSPEAAVNTGELFF.